Listed below are T cell receptor beta chains from one sample, sequenced in a study of blood T cell repertoires in COVID-19. Here immunoSEQ multiplex PCR was the method, and the copy in TCRdb shows in-frame clones only, minus some. The table shows 200,000 to 250,000 clones, with about nine tenths occurring only once. The sequenced sample was peripheral blood. The receptors come from a woman aged 45 to 65 with acute or convalescent COVID-19. Both conserved end residues are part of each CDR3. A D gene is named only where the DNA matches it firmly. Where a row states a size, it is once, few, many or the class of an expanded clone; other rows omit it.

abundance	v_gene	d_gene	j_gene	CDR3aa	CDR3nt
NA	TRBV4-3	NA	TRBJ2-3	CASSQWLAVTDTQYF	TGCGCCAGCAGCCAATGGTTAGCGGTCACAGATACGCAGTATTTT
NA	TRBV18	TRBD1	TRBJ1-1	CASSSPTGQGTEAFF	TGTGCCAGCTCATCACCCACGGGACAGGGGACTGAAGCTTTCTTT
NA	TRBV4-1	NA	TRBJ1-3	CASSHSGGRPNTIYF	TGCGCCAGCAGCCACTCTGGGGGCAGGCCAAACACCATATATTTT
NA	TRBV6-5	TRBD1	TRBJ2-1	CASSPLDRANEQFF	TGTGCCAGCAGCCCCTTGGACAGGGCAAATGAGCAGTTCTTC
NA	TRBV11-2	NA	TRBJ2-2	CASSTFWTGELFF	TGTGCCAGCAGCACTTTTTGGACCGGGGAGCTGTTTTTT
NA	TRBV5-4	NA	TRBJ2-6	CASSLGGRGLPGANVLTF	TGTGCCAGCAGCTTGGGGGGCAGGGGCCTCCCTGGGGCCAACGTCCTGACTTTC
NA	TRBV3-1/TRBV3-2	TRBD1	TRBJ1-1	CASSPGTGDTEAFF	TGTGCCAGCAGCCCAGGGACAGGGGACACTGAAGCTTTCTTT
once	TRBV24-1	NA	TRBJ1-5	CATSDLHSNQPQHF	TGTGCCACCAGTGATTTGCATAGCAATCAGCCCCAGCATTTT
NA	TRBV6-1	NA	TRBJ1-2	CASSQTLGALYGYTF	TGTGCCAGCAGCCAGACGTTAGGGGCCCTGTATGGCTACACCTTC
NA	TRBV6-5	TRBD1	TRBJ2-3	CASSYSGTASTDTQYF	TGTGCCAGCAGTTACTCTGGGACAGCTAGCACAGATACGCAGTATTTT
NA	TRBV27	TRBD2	TRBJ2-1	CASSLLAGGPNEQFF	TGTGCCAGCAGCTTATTAGCGGGAGGGCCCAATGAGCAGTTCTTC
NA	TRBV4-3	NA	TRBJ2-1	CASSQDPQNNEQFF	TGCGCCAGCAGCCAAGATCCCCAAAACAATGAGCAGTTCTTC
NA	TRBV12-3/TRBV12-4	NA	TRBJ1-1	CASILYTEAFF	TGTGCCAGCATCCTCTACACTGAAGCTTTCTTT
NA	TRBV6-2/TRBV6-3	TRBD1	TRBJ1-1	CASSADRAAAFF	TGTGCCAGCAGCGCGGACAGGGCGGCAGCTTTCTTT
NA	TRBV5-1	NA	TRBJ1-1	CASSPGRREGEAFF	TGCGCCAGCAGCCCGGGGCGCAGGGAGGGTGAAGCTTTCTTT
NA	TRBV5-4	NA	TRBJ1-1	CASSFVGGTEAFF	TGTGCCAGCAGCTTCGTAGGGGGCACTGAAGCTTTCTTT
few	TRBV7-9	TRBD2	TRBJ2-2	CASSLRLAGVNTGELFF	TGTGCCAGCAGCTTACGGCTAGCGGGAGTGAACACCGGGGAGCTGTTTTTT
NA	TRBV27	TRBD1	TRBJ2-5	CASSLTGWQETQYF	TGTGCCAGCAGCCTGACAGGGTGGCAAGAGACCCAGTACTTC
once	TRBV11-3	TRBD2	TRBJ2-5	CASSLGRGASGAYQETQYF	TGTGCCAGCAGCTTAGGGCGCGGGGCTAGCGGAGCGTACCAAGAGACCCAGTACTTC
NA	TRBV10-3	NA	TRBJ2-5	CAISPGSVQETQYF	TGTGCCATCAGCCCGGGGAGTGTGCAAGAGACCCAGTACTTC
NA	TRBV27	NA	TRBJ2-2	CASRGWGTGELFF	TGTGCCAGTAGAGGGTGGGGCACCGGGGAGCTGTTTTTT
once	TRBV9	NA	TRBJ1-4	CASSGGGSNEKLFF	TGTGCCAGCAGCGGTGGAGGGTCTAATGAAAAACTGTTTTTT
NA	TRBV10-3	NA	TRBJ2-3	CAIKQADTQYF	TGTGCCATCAAGCAGGCAGATACGCAGTATTTT
once	TRBV10-3	NA	TRBJ2-3	CAIGGFADTQYF	TGTGCCATTGGGGGGTTTGCAGATACGCAGTATTTT
NA	TRBV2	TRBD2	TRBJ2-1	CASSRGTSEVNNEQFF	TGTGCCAGCAGTAGAGGGACTAGCGAAGTGAACAATGAGCAGTTCTTC
NA	TRBV15	NA	TRBJ2-7	CATSRDEVPYEQYF	TGTGCCACCAGCAGAGACGAGGTACCCTACGAGCAGTACTTC